The source of this T cell receptor beta chain is a study of T cell repertoires in cytomegalovirus infection. On the study more broadly: Researchers turned to recently identified HLA-C-restricted CMV epitopes as well as well-studied HLA-B-restricted ones. Study conclusions and caveats: Dominant in the ex vivo response were TCR beta clonotypes restricted by HLA-C and specific for CMV.

This clonotype was observed a few times. Its antigen is as yet unknown. TCRdb processed the reads anew with MiXCR; each CDR3 protein has one entry. The sample lists about 740,000 distinct CDR3 sequences, 33% occurring once. This receptor was identified in a human donor in good health (CMV status not recorded). Some clones in this sample may be carry-over from other donors' samples. This specimen was cultured PBMCs, taken from culture after CMV antigen stimulation.

DNA of the CDR3: TGTGCCAGCAGTATCCACAGGGGGCGCAGGGGGATGAACACTGAAGCTTTCTTT. This encodes CASSIHRGRRGMNTEAFF. The chain recombines TRBV28 with TRBJ1-1, with 9 bases lining up with TRBD1. CDR1 MDHEN and CDR2 SYDVKM come from the germline V gene. Unmatched junction bases numbered 13, after V lost 5 bases and J lost 0 bases. This CDR3 contains 18 residues. Together with reference TRBV28 and TRBJ1-1, the CDR3 gives the full variable domain: DVKVTQSSRYLVKRTGEKVFLECVQDMDHENMFWYRQDPGLGLRLIYFSYDVKMKEKGDIPEGYSVSREKKERFSLILESASTNQTSMYLCASSIHRGRRGMNTEAFFGQGTRLTVV.